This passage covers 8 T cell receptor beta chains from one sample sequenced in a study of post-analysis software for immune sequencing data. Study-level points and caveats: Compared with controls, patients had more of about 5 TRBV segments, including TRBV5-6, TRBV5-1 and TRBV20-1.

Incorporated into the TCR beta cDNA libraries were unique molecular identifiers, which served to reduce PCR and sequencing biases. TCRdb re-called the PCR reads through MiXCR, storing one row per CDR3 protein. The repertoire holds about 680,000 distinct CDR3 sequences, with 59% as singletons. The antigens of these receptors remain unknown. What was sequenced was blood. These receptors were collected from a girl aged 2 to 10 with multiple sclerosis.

CDR3 residues: CASSYRAGVGQETQYF. CDR3 nucleotide sequence: TGTGCCAGCAGTTACAGGGCAGGGGTAGGCCAAGAGACCCAGTACTTC. This chain joins TRBV6-6 and TRBJ2-5; D is possibly TRBD1 (6 bases). CDR3 length equals 16 residues. Trimming took off 2 bases at V and 1 base at J, with 14 bases between the two ends. Germline V gene data show CDR1 as MNHNY and CDR2 as SVGAGI (reference sequence).

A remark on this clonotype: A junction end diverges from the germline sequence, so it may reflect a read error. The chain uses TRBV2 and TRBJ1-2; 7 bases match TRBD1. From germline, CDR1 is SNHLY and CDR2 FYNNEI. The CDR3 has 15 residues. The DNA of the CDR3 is TGTGCCAGCAGGACCGGGACAGAGACTTTCTATGGCCACACCTTC. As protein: CASRTGTETFYGHTF.

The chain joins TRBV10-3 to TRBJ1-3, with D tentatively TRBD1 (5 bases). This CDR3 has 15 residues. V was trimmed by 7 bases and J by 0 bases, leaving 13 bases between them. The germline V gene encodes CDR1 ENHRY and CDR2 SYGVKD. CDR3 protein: CAIKPGPDSGNTIYF. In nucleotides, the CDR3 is TGTGCCATCAAACCGGGGCCTGACTCTGGAAACACCATATATTTT.

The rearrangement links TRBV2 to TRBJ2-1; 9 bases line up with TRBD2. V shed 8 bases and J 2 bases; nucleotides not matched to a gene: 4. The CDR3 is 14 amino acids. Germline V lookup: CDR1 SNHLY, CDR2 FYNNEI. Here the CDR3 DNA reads TGTGCCAGCGTTGCGGGAGGGCCCTACAATGAGCAGTTCTTC. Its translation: CASVAGGPYNEQFF.

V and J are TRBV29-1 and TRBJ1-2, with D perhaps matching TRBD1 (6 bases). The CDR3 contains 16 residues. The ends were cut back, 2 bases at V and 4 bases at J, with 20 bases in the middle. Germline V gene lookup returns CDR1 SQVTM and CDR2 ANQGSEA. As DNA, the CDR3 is TGCAGCGTTGAATCATCGCCGGGGGCGACGGTCTATGGCTACACCTTC. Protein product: CSVESSPGATVYGYTF. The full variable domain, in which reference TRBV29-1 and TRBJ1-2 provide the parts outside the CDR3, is SAVISQKPSRDICQRGTSLTIQCQVDSQVTMMFWYRQQPGQSLTLIATANQGSEATYESGFVIDKFPISRPNLTFSTLTVSNMSPEDSSIYLCSVESSPGATVYGYTFGSGTRLTVV.

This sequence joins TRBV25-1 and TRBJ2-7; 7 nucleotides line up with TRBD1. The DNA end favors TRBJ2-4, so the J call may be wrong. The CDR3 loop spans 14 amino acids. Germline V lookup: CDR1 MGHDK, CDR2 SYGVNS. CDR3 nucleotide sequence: TGTGCCAGCAGTGAGGCGGACAGGAAAAACATTCAGTACTTC. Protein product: CASSEADRKNIQYF.

The CDR3 is CASSPGQLPETQYF. The CDR3 bases are TGTGCCAGCAGCCCGGGACAGCTCCCCGAGACCCAGTACTTC. V and J are TRBV28 and TRBJ2-5; TRBD1 agrees at 7 bases. The CDR3 totals 14 residues. Germline CDR1 reads MDHEN; CDR2 reads SYDVKM. The J segment lost 5 bases and the V segment lost 6 bases, leaving 9 bases of the junction unmatched.

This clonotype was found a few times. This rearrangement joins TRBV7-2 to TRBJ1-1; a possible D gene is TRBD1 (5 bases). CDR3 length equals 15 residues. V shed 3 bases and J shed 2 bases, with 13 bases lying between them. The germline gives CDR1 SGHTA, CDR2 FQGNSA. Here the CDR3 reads CASSFGGTANTEAFF. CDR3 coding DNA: TGTGCCAGCAGCTTCGGGGGGACGGCAAACACTGAAGCTTTCTTT.